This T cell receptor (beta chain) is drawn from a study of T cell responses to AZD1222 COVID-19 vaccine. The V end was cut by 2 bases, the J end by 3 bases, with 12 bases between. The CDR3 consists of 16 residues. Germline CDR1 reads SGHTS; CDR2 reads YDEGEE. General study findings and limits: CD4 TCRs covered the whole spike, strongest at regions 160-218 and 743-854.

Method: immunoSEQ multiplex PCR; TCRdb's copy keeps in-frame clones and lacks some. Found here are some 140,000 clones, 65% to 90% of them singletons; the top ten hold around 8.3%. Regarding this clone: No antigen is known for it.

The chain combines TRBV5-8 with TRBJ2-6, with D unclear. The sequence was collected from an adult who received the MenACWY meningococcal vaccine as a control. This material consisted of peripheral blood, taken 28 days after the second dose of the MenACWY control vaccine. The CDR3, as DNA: TGTGCCAGCAGCTTATCGGCAATTGTTGGGGCCAACGTCCTGACTTTC. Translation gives CASSLSAIVGANVLTF.